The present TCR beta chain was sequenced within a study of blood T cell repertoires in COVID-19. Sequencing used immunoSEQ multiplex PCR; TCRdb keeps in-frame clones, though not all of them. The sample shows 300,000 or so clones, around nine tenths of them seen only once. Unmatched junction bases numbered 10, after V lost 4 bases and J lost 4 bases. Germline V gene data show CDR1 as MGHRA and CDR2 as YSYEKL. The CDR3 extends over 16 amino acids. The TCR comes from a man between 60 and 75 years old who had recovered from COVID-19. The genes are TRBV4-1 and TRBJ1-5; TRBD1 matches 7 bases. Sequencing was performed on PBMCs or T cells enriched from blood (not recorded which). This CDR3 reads CASSLGTALRNQPQHF. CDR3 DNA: TGCGCCAGCAGCCTAGGGACAGCTCTTCGGAATCAGCCCCAGCATTTT.